This T cell receptor (beta chain) was found in a study of molecular identifiers for immune sequencing clone quantification. Findings and limits, study-wide: Highly expanded clone sizes could end up underestimated if a barcode were shared by identical TCR molecules. Over 97% of effector molecules, but under 1% in naive cells, were held by clones with more than 20 RNA copies.

About this clonotype: Its antigen is not known. An end of the junction does not agree with germline; a read error may underlie this.

Germline CDR1 LNHNV, CDR2 YYDKDF (reference sequence). This CDR3 has 15 amino acids. Using a CD8+CD4-CCR7+CD45RA+ phenotype, naive CD8 T cells were sorted. TCRdb fed the PCR reads into MiXCR, producing one record per CDR3 protein. The sample lists 40,000 to 45,000 distinct CDR3 sequences; 24% were seen once. The J gene is TRBJ2-5, the V gene TRBV15; no firm D call. The receptor's source is a human donor in good health. Some libraries in this study had Jurkat cell RNA spiked in. The sequenced sample consisted of naive CD8+ T cells from blood, with Jurkat cell RNA spiked in. The subset is: FACS-sorted CD8+CD4-CCR7+CD45RA+ naive T cells. CDR3 in DNA: TGTGCCACCAGCAGAGATCATGATTCACGAGAGCCCCAGTACTTC. Amino acids: CATSRDHDSREPQYF.